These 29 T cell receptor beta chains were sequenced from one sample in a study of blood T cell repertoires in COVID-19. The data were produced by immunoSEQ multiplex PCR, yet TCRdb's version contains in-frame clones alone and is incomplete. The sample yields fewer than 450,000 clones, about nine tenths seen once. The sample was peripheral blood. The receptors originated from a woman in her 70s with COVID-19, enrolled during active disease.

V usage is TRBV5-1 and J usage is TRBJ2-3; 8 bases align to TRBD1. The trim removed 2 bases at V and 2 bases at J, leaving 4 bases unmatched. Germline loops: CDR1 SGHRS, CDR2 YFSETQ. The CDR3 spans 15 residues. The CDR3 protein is CASSFQGADTDTQYF. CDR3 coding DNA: TGCGCCAGCAGCTTCCAGGGGGCAGACACAGATACGCAGTATTTT.

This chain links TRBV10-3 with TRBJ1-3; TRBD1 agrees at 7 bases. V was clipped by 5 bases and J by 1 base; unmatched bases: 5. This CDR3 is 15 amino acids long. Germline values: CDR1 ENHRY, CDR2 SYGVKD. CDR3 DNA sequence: TGTGCCATCAGTCCGGACAGGTCTTCTGGAAACACCATATATTTT. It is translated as CAISPDRSSGNTIYF.

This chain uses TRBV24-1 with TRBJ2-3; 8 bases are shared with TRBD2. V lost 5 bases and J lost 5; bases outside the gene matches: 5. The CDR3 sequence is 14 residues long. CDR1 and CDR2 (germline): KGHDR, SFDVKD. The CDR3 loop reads CATSAAGAGDTQYF. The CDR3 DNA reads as TGTGCCACCAGTGCAGCGGGGGCCGGAGATACGCAGTATTTT.

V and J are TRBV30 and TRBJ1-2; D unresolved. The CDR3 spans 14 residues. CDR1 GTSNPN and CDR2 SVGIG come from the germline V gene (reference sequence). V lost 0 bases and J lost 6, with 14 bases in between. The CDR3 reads CAWSVTSVGDGYTF. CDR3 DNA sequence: TGTGCCTGGAGTGTAACGTCGGTTGGAGATGGCTACACCTTC.

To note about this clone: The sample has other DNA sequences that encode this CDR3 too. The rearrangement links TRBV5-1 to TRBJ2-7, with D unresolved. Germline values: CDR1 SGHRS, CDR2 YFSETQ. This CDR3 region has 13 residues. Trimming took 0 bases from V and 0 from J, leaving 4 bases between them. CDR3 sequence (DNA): TGCGCCAGCAGCTTGGCCAACTCCTACGAGCAGTACTTC. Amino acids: CASSLANSYEQYF.

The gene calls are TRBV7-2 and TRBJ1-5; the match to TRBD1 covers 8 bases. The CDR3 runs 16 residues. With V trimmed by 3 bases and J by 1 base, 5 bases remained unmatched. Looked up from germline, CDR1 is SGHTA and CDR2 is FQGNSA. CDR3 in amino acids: CASSLRTGLSNQPQHF. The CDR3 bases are TGTGCCAGCAGCTTGAGGACAGGGCTGAGCAATCAGCCCCAGCATTTT.

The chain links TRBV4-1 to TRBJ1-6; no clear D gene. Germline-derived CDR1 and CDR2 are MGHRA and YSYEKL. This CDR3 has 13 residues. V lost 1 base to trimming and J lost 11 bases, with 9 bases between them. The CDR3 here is CASSQVLGAPLHF. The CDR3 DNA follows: TGCGCCAGCAGCCAAGTACTGGGAGCACCCCTCCACTTT.

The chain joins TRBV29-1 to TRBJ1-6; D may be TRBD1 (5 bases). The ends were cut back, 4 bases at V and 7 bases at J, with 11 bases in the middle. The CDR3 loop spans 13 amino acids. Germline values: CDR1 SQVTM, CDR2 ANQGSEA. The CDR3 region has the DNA TGCAGCGTTGCGGACACCCCGAATTCACCCCTCCACTTT. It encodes CSVADTPNSPLHF.

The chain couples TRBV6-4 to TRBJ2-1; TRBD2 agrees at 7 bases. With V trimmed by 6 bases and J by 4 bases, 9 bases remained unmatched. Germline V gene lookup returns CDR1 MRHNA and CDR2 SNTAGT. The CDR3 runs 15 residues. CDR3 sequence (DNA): TGTGCCAGCAGGGGGGGGTTCTGGCGTTACAATGAGCAGTTCTTC. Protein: CASRGGFWRYNEQFF.

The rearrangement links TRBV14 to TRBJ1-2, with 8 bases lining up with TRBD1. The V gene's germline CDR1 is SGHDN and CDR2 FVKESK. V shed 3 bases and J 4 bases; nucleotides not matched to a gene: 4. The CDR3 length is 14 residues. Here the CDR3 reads CASSHLDRGYGYTF. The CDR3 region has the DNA TGTGCCAGCAGCCACCTCGACAGGGGCTATGGCTACACCTTC.

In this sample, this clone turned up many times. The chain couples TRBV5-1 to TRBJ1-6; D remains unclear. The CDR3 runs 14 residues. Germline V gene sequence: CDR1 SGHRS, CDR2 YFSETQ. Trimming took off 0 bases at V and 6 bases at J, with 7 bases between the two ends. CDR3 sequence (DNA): TGCGCCAGCAGCTTGGCGACAATTAATTCACCCCTCCACTTT. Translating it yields CASSLATINSPLHF.

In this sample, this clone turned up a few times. CDR3 bases: TGTGCCAGTAGTATTCGGGACACACACACTGAAGCTTTCTTT. It yields the protein CASSIRDTHTEAFF. The chain combines TRBV19 with TRBJ1-1; possibly TRBD1 for D (6 bases). V dropped 3 bases and J dropped 3 bases, with 11 bases sitting between them. CDR1 and CDR2 from the germline V gene are LNHDA and SQIVND (reference sequence). The CDR3 runs 14 residues.

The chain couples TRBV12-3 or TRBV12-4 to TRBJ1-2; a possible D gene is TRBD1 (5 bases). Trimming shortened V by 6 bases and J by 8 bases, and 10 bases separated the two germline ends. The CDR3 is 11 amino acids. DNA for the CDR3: TGTGCCAGCAGATCAGGGTGGGGCTACACCTTC. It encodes CASRSGWGYTF.

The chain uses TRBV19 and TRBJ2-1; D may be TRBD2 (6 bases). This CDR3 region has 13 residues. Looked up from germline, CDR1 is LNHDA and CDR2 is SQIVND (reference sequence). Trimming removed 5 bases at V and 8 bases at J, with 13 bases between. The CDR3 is CASSWGLEYEQFF. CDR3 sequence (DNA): TGTGCCAGTAGTTGGGGACTTGAGTATGAGCAGTTCTTC.

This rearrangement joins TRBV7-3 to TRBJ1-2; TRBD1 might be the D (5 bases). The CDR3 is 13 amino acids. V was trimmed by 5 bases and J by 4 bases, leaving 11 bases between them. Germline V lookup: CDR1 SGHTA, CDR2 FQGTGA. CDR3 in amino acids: CASSPGFGYGYTF. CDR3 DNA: TGTGCCAGCAGCCCAGGGTTCGGCTATGGCTACACCTTC. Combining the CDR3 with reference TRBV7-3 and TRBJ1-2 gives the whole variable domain GAGVSQTPSNKVTEKGKYVELRCDPISGHTALYWYRQSLGQGPEFLIYFQGTGAADDSGLPNDRFFAVRPEGSVSTLKIQRTERGDSAVYLCASSPGFGYGYTFGSGTRLTVV.

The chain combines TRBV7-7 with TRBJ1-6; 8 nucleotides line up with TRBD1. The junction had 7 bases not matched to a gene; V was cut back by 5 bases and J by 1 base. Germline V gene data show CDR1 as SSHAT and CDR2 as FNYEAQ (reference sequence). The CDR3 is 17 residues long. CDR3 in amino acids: CASSPRTGLSYNSPLHF. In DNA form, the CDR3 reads TGTGCCAGCAGCCCTAGGACAGGGTTGTCCTATAATTCACCCCTCCACTTT.

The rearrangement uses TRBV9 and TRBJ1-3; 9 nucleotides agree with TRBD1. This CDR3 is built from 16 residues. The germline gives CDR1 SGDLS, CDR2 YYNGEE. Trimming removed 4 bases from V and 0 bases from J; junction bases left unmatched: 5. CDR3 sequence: CASSPQTGGSGNTIYF. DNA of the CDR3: TGTGCCAGCAGCCCGCAGACAGGGGGCTCTGGAAACACCATATATTTT.

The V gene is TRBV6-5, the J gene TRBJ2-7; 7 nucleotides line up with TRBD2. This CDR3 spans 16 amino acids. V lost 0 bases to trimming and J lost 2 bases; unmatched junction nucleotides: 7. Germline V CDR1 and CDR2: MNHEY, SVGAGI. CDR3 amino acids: CASSYSTAGRAYEQYF. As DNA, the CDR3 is TGTGCCAGCAGTTACTCGACGGCAGGGAGGGCCTACGAGCAGTACTTC.

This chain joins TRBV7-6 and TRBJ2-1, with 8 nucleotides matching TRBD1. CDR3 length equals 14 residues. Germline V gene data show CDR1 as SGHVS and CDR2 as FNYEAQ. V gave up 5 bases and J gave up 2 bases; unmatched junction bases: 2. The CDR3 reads CASSRQGTYNEQFF. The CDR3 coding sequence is TGTGCCAGCAGCCGACAGGGGACCTACAATGAGCAGTTCTTC. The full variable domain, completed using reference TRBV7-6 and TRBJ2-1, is GAGVSQSPRYKVTKRGQDVALRCDPISGHVSLYWYRQALGQGPEFLTYFNYEAQQDKSGLPNDRFSAERPEGSISTLTIQRTEQRDSAMYRCASSRQGTYNEQFFGPGTRLTVL.

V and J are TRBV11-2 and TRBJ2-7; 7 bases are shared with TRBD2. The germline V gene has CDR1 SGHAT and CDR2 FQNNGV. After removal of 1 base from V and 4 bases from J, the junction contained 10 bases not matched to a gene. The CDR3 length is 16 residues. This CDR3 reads CASSLGGRLAVYEQYF. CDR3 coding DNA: TGTGCCAGCAGCTTAGGAGGTCGGCTAGCGGTGTACGAGCAGTACTTC.

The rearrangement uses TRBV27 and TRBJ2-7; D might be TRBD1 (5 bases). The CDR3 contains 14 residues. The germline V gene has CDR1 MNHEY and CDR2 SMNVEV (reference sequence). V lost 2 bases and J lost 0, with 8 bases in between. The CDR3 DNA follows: TGTGCCAGCAGTTTAAGGGGAAACTCCTACGAGCAGTACTTC. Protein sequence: CASSLRGNSYEQYF.

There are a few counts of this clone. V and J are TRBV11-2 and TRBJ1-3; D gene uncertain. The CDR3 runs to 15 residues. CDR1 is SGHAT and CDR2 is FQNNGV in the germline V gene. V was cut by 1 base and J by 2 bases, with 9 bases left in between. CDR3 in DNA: TGTGCCAGCAGCTTAGCGTCAGGTACTGGAAACACCATATATTTT. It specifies CASSLASGTGNTIYF.

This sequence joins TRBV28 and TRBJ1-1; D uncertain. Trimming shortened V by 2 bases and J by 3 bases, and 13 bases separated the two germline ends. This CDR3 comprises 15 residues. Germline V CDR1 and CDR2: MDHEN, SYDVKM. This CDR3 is CASSLITSGDTEAFF. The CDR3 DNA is TGTGCCAGCAGTTTAATCACATCGGGTGACACTGAAGCTTTCTTT.

The CDR3 reads CASSYDSTGNTIYF. For the CDR3, the DNA is TGTGCCAGCAGTTACGACTCGACGGGAAACACCATATATTTT. The V and J genes are TRBV6-6 and TRBJ1-3; the D is unclear. The CDR3 is made up of 14 amino acids. Per germline, CDR1 MNHNY and CDR2 SVGAGI (reference sequence). Trimming left V 2 bases short and J 4 bases short, with 9 bases between.

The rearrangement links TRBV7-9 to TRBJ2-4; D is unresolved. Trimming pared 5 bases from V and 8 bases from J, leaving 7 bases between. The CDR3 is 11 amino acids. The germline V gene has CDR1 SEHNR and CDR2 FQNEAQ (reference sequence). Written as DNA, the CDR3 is TGTGCCAGCAGCCTCCGGGACATTCAGTACTTC. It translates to CASSLRDIQYF.

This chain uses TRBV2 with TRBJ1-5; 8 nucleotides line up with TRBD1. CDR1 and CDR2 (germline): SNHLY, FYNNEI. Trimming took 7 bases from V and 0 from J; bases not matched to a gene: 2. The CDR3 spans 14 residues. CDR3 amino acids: CASNRGNSNQPQHF. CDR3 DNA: TGTGCCAGCAACAGGGGGAATAGCAATCAGCCCCAGCATTTT.

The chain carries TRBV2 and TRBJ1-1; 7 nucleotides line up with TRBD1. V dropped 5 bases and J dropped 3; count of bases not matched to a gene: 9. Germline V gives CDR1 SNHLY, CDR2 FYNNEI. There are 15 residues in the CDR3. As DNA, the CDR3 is TGTGCCAGCAGTCCTATAGGGGGCGGCGACACTGAAGCTTTCTTT. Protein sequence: CASSPIGGGDTEAFF.

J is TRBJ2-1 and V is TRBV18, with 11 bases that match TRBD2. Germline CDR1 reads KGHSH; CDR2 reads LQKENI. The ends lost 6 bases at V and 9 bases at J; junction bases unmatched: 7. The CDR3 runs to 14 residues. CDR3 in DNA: TGTGCCAGCTCGTCGACTAGCGGGGTGGGTGAGCAGTTCTTC. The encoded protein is CASSSTSGVGEQFF.

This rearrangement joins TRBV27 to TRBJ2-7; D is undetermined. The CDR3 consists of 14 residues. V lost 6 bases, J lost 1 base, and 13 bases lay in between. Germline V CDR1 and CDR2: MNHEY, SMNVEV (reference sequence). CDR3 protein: CASRPLGGSYEQYF. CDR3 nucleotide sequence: TGTGCCAGCAGACCCCTCGGCGGATCCTACGAGCAGTACTTC.